The clone carrying this T cell receptor (beta chain) was detected only a few times. Its antigen is currently unknown. The sample belongs to a study of cytomegalovirus exposure and HLA in healthy donors. Whole-study findings and limits: Reports described diagnosis of cytomegalovirus status by the classifier as highly specific and sensitive. 164 TCR beta chains were listed as cytomegalovirus-associated.

This CDR3 is 15 amino acids long. Trimming took 3 bases from V and 7 from J, leaving 17 bases between them. Germline V lookup: CDR1 SGHRS, CDR2 YFSETQ. TCRdb's copy holds only in-frame clones and misses some; the assay was immunoSEQ multiplex PCR. The sample lists 150,000 or so clones, roughly 93% seen once, with 1.5% to 2% in the top ten. V usage is TRBV5-1 and J usage is TRBJ1-5; D gene unclear. This receptor was taken from a man aged 18 to 29 in good health and CMV-seropositive. The source material was PBMCs. The CDR3: CASSSEGRLDQPQHF. The CDR3 DNA sequence: TGCGCCAGCAGCTCCGAGGGCCGCCTAGACCAGCCCCAGCATTTT.